These T cell receptor beta chains were read from a single sample in a study of T cell responses to AZD1222 COVID-19 vaccine. Produced via immunoSEQ multiplex PCR; TCRdb's table is partial and in-frame only. Of some 200,000 clones detected, roughly 88% appear once; the ten largest clones hold roughly 0.99%. The specimen was peripheral blood, collected on day 0 of AZD1222 vaccination. The receptors shown here come from an adult in good health. Each CDR3 is given without its conserved first and last residue.

j_call | v_call | cdr3_aa
TRBJ1-1 | TRBV27 | ASRPQGSTEAF
TRBJ1-5 | TRBV5-6 | ASSLSWRNQPQH
TRBJ1-5 | TRBV6-2/TRBV6-3 | ASSHEGRGYNQPQH
TRBJ2-5 | TRBV2 | ASSERGGETQY
TRBJ2-3 | TRBV7-8 | ASRFGGPGLQSDTQY
TRBJ2-2 | TRBV5-1 | ASSLVAAIPTGELF
TRBJ1-5 | TRBV2 | ASSGGGNQPQH
TRBJ1-4 | TRBV7-9 | ASSLGRGNEKLF
TRBJ2-1 | TRBV27 | ASSLYSGRARDEQF
TRBJ2-3 | TRBV3-1/TRBV3-2 | ASSRGADTQY
TRBJ1-5 | TRBV19 | ASSVTGQGARGSNQPQH
TRBJ2-2 | TRBV10-1 | ASSKDLNTGELF
TRBJ2-1 | TRBV7-9 | ASSPDGDVTEQF
TRBJ1-2 | TRBV5-4 | ASSLVTEDGYT
TRBJ1-4 | TRBV7-9 | ASSRRDFEKLF
TRBJ1-1 | TRBV27 | APPQGYTEAF
TRBJ2-3 | TRBV19 | ASRRSLAGGVTDTQY
TRBJ1-5 | TRBV25-1 | ASSDSTGPNQPQH
TRBJ2-5 | TRBV11-2 | ASSQNRASETQY
TRBJ1-6 | TRBV5-1 | ASSSDPAGPLH
TRBJ2-1 | TRBV5-1 | ASSLPPGGQQYPSSYNEQF
TRBJ2-1 | TRBV5-6 | ASSASGTAYNEQF
TRBJ2-7 | TRBV5-1 | ASSLEAGYYEQY
TRBJ1-6 | TRBV19 | ASRRVGPGRNSPLH
TRBJ1-6 | TRBV4-2 | ASSQFQTDNSPLH
TRBJ2-2 | TRBV9 | ASRTTSSGTGELF
TRBJ2-7 | TRBV19 | ASSTHRGMLSEQY
TRBJ1-1 | TRBV29-1 | SGDSHNTEAF